These 21 T cell receptor beta chains were all obtained from the same sample, sequenced in a study of human T cells and chemical hapten exposure. TCRdb analysed the RACE reads with MiXCR anew, one entry per CDR3 protein. The sample includes some 82,000 distinct CDR3 sequences, less than 8% of them seen just once. Time point denoted: patch test 2, 6 weeks after DPC sensitization. Treatment reported: therapeutic diphenylcyclopropenone sensitization with weekly scalp DPC. The starting material was whole blood, obtained in connection with sensitization to the hapten diphenylcyclopropenone (DPC). These receptors originate from a woman aged 25 to 39 with alopecia areata. Some clones in this sample may be carry-over from other donors' samples.

The CDR3 is CASSEGQGAQPQHF. In DNA form, the CDR3 reads TGTGCCAGCAGCGAGGGACAGGGGGCCCAACCCCAGCATTTT. The chain uses TRBV12-3 or TRBV12-4 and TRBJ1-5; 12 positions agree with TRBD1. The junction had 7 bases not matched to a gene; V was cut back by 6 bases and J by 10 bases. The CDR3 sequence is 14 residues long.

Many counts were recorded for this clonotype. The chain links TRBV6-1 to TRBJ2-2, with 7 bases identical to TRBD1. CDR3 length: 16 amino acids. Looked up from germline, CDR1 is MNHNS and CDR2 is SASEGT. J was trimmed by 6 bases and V by 5 bases; bases with no gene match: 12. The CDR3 DNA reads TGTGCCAGCAGTAGAAATATCGGACAGGCCGCCGGGGAGCTGTTTTTT. Translation: CASSRNIGQAAGELFF.

CDR3 in DNA: TGTGCCAGCAGCTCCACCGACAGGGGGAACACTGAAGCTTTCTTT. As protein: CASSSTDRGNTEAFF. The rearrangement uses TRBV12-3 or TRBV12-4 and TRBJ1-1; TRBD1 agrees at 8 bases. Losses at the gene ends were 6 bases for V and 1 base for J; bases not matched to a gene: 7. The CDR3 extends over 15 amino acids.

This clonotype came up many times. This chain uses TRBV7-2 with TRBJ1-6; no firm D call. The CDR3 spans 18 residues. The germline V gene has CDR1 SGHTA and CDR2 FQGNSA. V shed 2 bases and J shed 4 bases, with 18 bases lying between them. The CDR3 spells CASSLLAYNLEYNSPLHF. The CDR3 DNA follows: TGTGCCAGCAGCTTACTCGCTTATAATTTGGAGTATAATTCACCCCTCCACTTT.

This clonotype has only a few counts. The chain is built from TRBV5-6 and TRBJ1-5; 8 bases line up with TRBD1. With 3 bases clipped from V and 5 bases from J, the junction kept 13 bases outside the gene matches. The length of the CDR3 is 17 residues. Germline V gene lookup returns CDR1 SGHDT and CDR2 YYEEEE. The CDR3 DNA sequence: TGTGCCAGCAGCTGGGGAGGTTTCCAGGGGGCGGATCAGCCCCAGCATTTT. Translated, it gives CASSWGGFQGADQPQHF.

This clonotype was detected many times. This sequence joins TRBV2 and TRBJ2-3, with 7 bases that match TRBD1. Trimming at V came to 4 bases and at J to 1 base, leaving 8 bases not matched to a gene. The CDR3 covers 16 residues. Germline V gives CDR1 SNHLY, CDR2 FYNNEI. The CDR3 DNA is TGTGCCAGCAGTGCCGCATACAGGGGTGGCACAGATACGCAGTATTTT. Protein: CASSAAYRGGTDTQYF.

This clonotype was detected many times. V is TRBV12-3 or TRBV12-4 and J is TRBJ1-5; tentative D call: TRBD1 (6 bases). There are 14 residues in the CDR3. V dropped 5 bases and J dropped 6 bases, with 14 bases sitting between them. CDR3 loop: CASSPERGVQPQHF. The DNA of the CDR3 is TGTGCCAGCAGTCCCGAGAGGGGGGTTCAGCCCCAGCATTTT.

The chain couples TRBV30 to TRBJ1-2; D is undetermined. In germline, CDR1 is GTSNPN, CDR2 SVGIG (reference sequence). V was cut by 4 bases and J by 5 bases, with 8 bases left in between. This CDR3 has 11 amino acids. The CDR3 DNA reads TGTGCCTGGAAGGGCCAATATGGCTACACCTTC. Its translation: CAWKGQYGYTF.

This clonotype appeared many times. The chain carries TRBV20-1 and TRBJ2-3; 7 bases line up with TRBD2. Germline assignment: CDR1 DFQATT and CDR2 SNEGSKA (reference sequence). This CDR3 spans 15 amino acids. V trimming: 0 bases; J trimming: 6 bases; junction bases outside the gene matches: 9. The CDR3 DNA reads as TGCAGTGCTAGAGATAGACAAGGGACTACTGATACGCAGTATTTT. Its translation: CSARDRQGTTDTQYF.

This clonotype was recorded many times. The chain employs TRBV27 and TRBJ1-6; 7 positions match TRBD1. CDR1 is MNHEY and CDR2 is SMNVEV in the germline V gene (reference sequence). The CDR3 has 15 amino acids. The V and J ends lost 5 bases and 9 bases, in that order; junction bases with no gene match: 10. CDR3 sequence: CASSNYRGISSPLHF. The CDR3 DNA reads as TGTGCCAGCAGTAACTACAGGGGAATTTCTTCACCCCTCCACTTT.

This clonotype was seen a few times. This sequence joins TRBV4-2 and TRBJ1-6, with unresolved D. CDR1 and CDR2 from the germline V gene are LGHNA and YNFKEQ. The CDR3 is 16 amino acids. Trimming shortened V by 1 base and J by 9 bases, and 16 bases separated the two germline ends. The CDR3 sequence: CASSQALGGTGSPLHF. The CDR3 nucleotides read TGTGCCAGCAGCCAAGCGTTAGGCGGCACCGGTTCACCCCTCCACTTT.

V is TRBV12-3 or TRBV12-4 and J is TRBJ2-1, with TRBD2 matching over 8 bases. The CDR3 length is 14 residues. The V and J ends lost 3 bases and 7 bases, in that order; junction bases with no gene match: 5. The CDR3 bases are TGTGCCAGCAGTTTCGGGGGGGCGGGGAATGAGCAGTTCTTC. This encodes CASSFGGAGNEQFF.

This clonotype was counted only a few times. V and J are TRBV7-9 and TRBJ1-6, with D possibly matching TRBD1 (5 bases). The CDR3 has 16 amino acids. CDR1 and CDR2 from the germline V gene are SEHNR and FQNEAQ (reference sequence). V lost 5 bases to trimming and J lost 11 bases, with 22 bases between them. The CDR3 DNA follows: TGTGCCAGCAGCCATGGCTCAAGGGCAGGGACTCCACCCCTCCACTTT. The encoded protein is CASSHGSRAGTPPLHF. Complete variable domain (other parts from reference TRBV7-9 and TRBJ1-6): DTGVSQNPRHKITKRGQNVTFRCDPISEHNRLYWYRQTLGQGPEFLTYFQNEAQLEKSRLLSDRFSAERPKGSFSTLEIQRTEQGDSAMYLCASSHGSRAGTPPLHFGNGTRLTVT.

This clonotype was counted at least ten times. The genes are TRBV5-1 and TRBJ2-7, with 7 bases identical to TRBD2. The length of the CDR3 is 14 residues. CDR1 is SGHRS and CDR2 is YFSETQ in the germline V gene. V was clipped by 0 bases and J by 7 bases; unmatched bases: 7. The CDR3 here is CASSLDTEGGEQYF. DNA of the CDR3: TGCGCCAGCAGCTTGGACACTGAGGGAGGGGAGCAGTACTTC.

By its share, this clonotype is medium-sized. The chain couples TRBV29-1 to TRBJ1-1; TRBD1 might be the D (5 bases). Trimming stripped 4 bases from V and 6 bases from J, with 18 bases between. There are 14 residues in the CDR3. CDR1 and CDR2 (germline): SQVTM, ANQGSEA. The CDR3 DNA follows: TGCAGCGTTGCCCCTCCGGGGGTTGATGCTGAAGCTTTCTTT. This sequence encodes CSVAPPGVDAEAFF.

This clonotype was found many times. The V gene is TRBV25-1, the J gene TRBJ1-6; D remains unclear. CDR3 length equals 15 residues. Trimming pared 7 bases from V and 6 bases from J, leaving 16 bases between. The germline V gene encodes CDR1 MGHDK and CDR2 SYGVNS. The CDR3 sequence is CASTTSRVGNSPLHF. The CDR3, as DNA: TGTGCCAGCACCACCTCCCGGGTCGGTAATTCACCCCTCCACTTT.

The table lists this clonotype with many counts. The chain has TRBV5-6 and TRBJ2-5; unclear D gene. Germline-derived CDR1 and CDR2 are SGHDT and YYEEEE. The CDR3 loop spans 14 amino acids. The germline V and J ends were trimmed by 0 bases and 4 bases, with 10 bases remaining between them. The DNA of the CDR3 is TGTGCCAGCAGCTTGGACAGCCGAGCAGAGACCCAGTACTTC. This gives the protein CASSLDSRAETQYF.

This chain uses TRBV5-1 with TRBJ2-5; D not certain. Looked up from germline, CDR1 is SGHRS and CDR2 is YFSETQ. This CDR3 contains 14 residues. The V end lost 1 base, the J end lost 3 bases, and 10 bases lay between the germline ends. CDR3 sequence: CASSLSGFEETQYF. As DNA, the CDR3 is TGCGCCAGCAGCTTGTCTGGGTTTGAAGAGACCCAGTACTTC.

J is TRBJ1-1 and V is TRBV5-8; D gene ambiguous. V lost 1 base and J lost 1, with 8 bases in between. This CDR3 region has 14 residues. Germline CDR1 and CDR2: SGHTS and YDEGEE. The CDR3 region is CASSLTRRNTEAFF. CDR3 sequence (DNA): TGTGCCAGCAGCTTGACGCGGCGGAACACTGAAGCTTTCTTT.

There are a few counts of this clonotype. The genes are TRBV13 and TRBJ2-1; D may be TRBD2 (5 bases). Per germline, CDR1 PRHDT and CDR2 FYEKMQ (reference sequence). Trimming pared 5 bases from V and 5 bases from J, leaving 13 bases between. The CDR3 is made up of 14 amino acids. CDR3: CASSRRTEDNEQFF. The CDR3 coding sequence is TGTGCCAGCAGCAGACGGACGGAGGACAATGAGCAGTTCTTC.

There are a few counts of this clonotype. The chain is built from TRBV7-3 and TRBJ1-1; D not resolved. The germline CDR1 and CDR2 sequences are SGHTA and FQGTGA. This CDR3 comprises 14 residues. Deletions cut 2 bases from V and 0 bases from J, with 7 bases between. CDR3 in DNA: TGTGCCAGCAGCTTACAATCTGTGAACACTGAAGCTTTCTTT. This gives the protein CASSLQSVNTEAFF. Complete variable domain (other parts from reference TRBV7-3 and TRBJ1-1): GAGVSQTPSNKVTEKGKYVELRCDPISGHTALYWYRQSLGQGPEFLIYFQGTGAADDSGLPNDRFFAVRPEGSVSTLKIQRTERGDSAVYLCASSLQSVNTEAFFGQGTRLTVV.